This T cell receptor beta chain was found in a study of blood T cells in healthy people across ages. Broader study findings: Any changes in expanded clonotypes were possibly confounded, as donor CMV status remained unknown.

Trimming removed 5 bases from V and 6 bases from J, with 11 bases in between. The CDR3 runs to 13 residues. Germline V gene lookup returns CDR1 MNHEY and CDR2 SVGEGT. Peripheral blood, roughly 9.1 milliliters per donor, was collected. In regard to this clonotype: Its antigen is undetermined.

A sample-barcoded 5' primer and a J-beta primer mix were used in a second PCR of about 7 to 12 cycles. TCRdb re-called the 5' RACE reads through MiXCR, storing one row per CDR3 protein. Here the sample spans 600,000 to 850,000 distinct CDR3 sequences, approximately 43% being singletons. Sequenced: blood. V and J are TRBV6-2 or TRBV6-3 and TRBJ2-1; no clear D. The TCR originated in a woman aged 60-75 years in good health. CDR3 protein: CASSDLAVNEQFF. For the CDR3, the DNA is TGTGCCAGCAGTGACTTGGCGGTCAATGAGCAGTTCTTC.